This TCR beta chain was obtained from a study of blood T cell repertoires in COVID-19. For the study at large: From the United States, Italy and Spain came samples of acute and convalescent COVID-19. T cells, B-cell-depleted T cells, or PBMCs provided the cDNA or gDNA that served as material.

From germline, CDR1 is MGHRA and CDR2 YSYEKL. V gave up 3 bases and J gave up 4 bases; unmatched junction bases: 12. This CDR3 has 17 amino acids. Clones were sequenced by immunoSEQ multiplex PCR, and TCRdb holds only the in-frame ones, with some missing. The data contain roughly 150,000 clones, approximately 80% of them seen just once; the ten biggest clones take up 0.45% to 0.6%. The sequenced material came from peripheral blood. The genes are TRBV4-1 and TRBJ1-5; TRBD1 aligns across 7 bases. The sequence came from a man in his 60s with acute or convalescent COVID-19. The DNA of the CDR3 is TGCGCCAGCAGCCAGGGATTACAGGGGCGCTCGAATCAGCCCCAGCATTTT. Amino acid sequence: CASSQGLQGRSNQPQHF.